Presented here are 10 T cell receptor beta chains from one specimen sequenced in a study of cytomegalovirus exposure and HLA in healthy donors. Vbeta (60) and Jbeta (13) primers were used in the PCR. Libraries were prepared by immunoSEQ multiplex PCR; TCRdb keeps only in-frame clonotypes and omits some of them. The sample includes around 140,000 clones, about four fifths of them seen just once. The sample consisted of PBMCs. These receptors all come from a male donor in good health and CMV-seronegative.

The chain is built from TRBV4-2 and TRBJ1-1; no clear D. Trimming shortened V by 6 bases and J by 6 bases, and 20 bases separated the two germline ends. This CDR3 has 15 amino acids. Germline values: CDR1 LGHNA, CDR2 YNFKEQ. The CDR3 sequence: CASREPWTADSEAFF. Written as DNA, the CDR3 is TGTGCCAGCAGGGAGCCTTGGACGGCGGACTCTGAAGCTTTCTTT.

This sequence joins TRBV11-2 and TRBJ2-1; 8 bases are a match to TRBD1. The CDR3 has 16 amino acids. CDR1 is SGHAT, CDR2 FQNNGV, per germline. V gave up 5 bases and J gave up 4 bases; unmatched junction bases: 10. CDR3 protein: CASSLQGARPYNEQFF. Here the CDR3 DNA reads TGTGCCAGCAGCCTGCAGGGGGCACGACCTTACAATGAGCAGTTCTTC. Using reference TRBV11-2 and TRBJ2-1 for the parts outside the CDR3, the full variable domain is EAGVAQSPRYKIIEKRQSVAFWCNPISGHATLYWYQQILGQGPKLLIQFQNNGVVDDSQLPKDRFSAERLKGVDSTLKIQPAKLEDSAVYLCASSLQGARPYNEQFFGPGTRLTVL.

This clone was detected only a few times. The rearrangement uses TRBV4-1 and TRBJ1-5; 7 bases align to TRBD1. Germline V gene sequence: CDR1 MGHRA, CDR2 YSYEKL. This CDR3 comprises 14 residues. V lost 4 bases, J lost 4 bases, and 4 bases stayed unmatched. This chain's CDR3 is CASSPAGGNQPQHF. The DNA of the CDR3 is TGCGCCAGCAGCCCGGCAGGGGGTAATCAGCCCCAGCATTTT.

The chain carries TRBV5-4 and TRBJ2-2; no reliable D call. The ends were cut back, 0 bases at V and 7 bases at J, with 10 bases in the middle. There are 14 residues in the CDR3. CDR1 and CDR2 (germline): SGHNT, YYREEE (reference sequence). This CDR3 reads CASSLGGADGELFF. CDR3 in DNA: TGTGCCAGCAGCTTGGGAGGTGCGGACGGGGAGCTGTTTTTT.

This clone was detected only a few times. The chain recombines TRBV6-5 with TRBJ1-2; tentative D call: TRBD1 (5 bases). V dropped 6 bases and J dropped 7 bases, with 12 bases sitting between them. The CDR3 spans 12 residues. Germline V gives CDR1 MNHEY, CDR2 SVGAGI. The CDR3 protein is CASRRDVGGYTF. CDR3 nucleotide sequence: TGTGCCAGCAGGCGGGACGTCGGTGGCTACACCTTC.

This clone has just one count. The rearrangement links TRBV9 to TRBJ2-5; a possible D gene is TRBD1 (5 bases). Gene TRBJ2-7 matches the end of the DNA better, so the J call may be wrong. There are 13 residues in the CDR3. From germline, CDR1 is SGDLS and CDR2 YYNGEE. In nucleotides, the CDR3 is TGTGCCAGCAGCGTAGGACAGACCTACGAGCAGTACTTC. Translation: CASSVGQTYEQYF.

As for this clone: A clone one base away is much larger, so this may be a read error. The V and J genes are TRBV6-4 and TRBJ2-5, with 11 bases lining up with TRBD2. This CDR3 comprises 15 residues. Germline trimming cut 3 bases from V and 2 bases from J; bases unmatched to any gene: 2. Germline V lookup: CDR1 MRHNA, CDR2 SNTAGT. CDR3 loop: CASSEVAGGQETQYF. Written as DNA, the CDR3 is TGTGCCAGCAGTGAAGTAGCGGGGGGGCAAGAGACCCAGTACTTC.

The V call is TRBV2, the J call TRBJ1-5, with a tentative D call TRBD1 (6 bases). Trimming took off 3 bases at V and 7 bases at J, with 13 bases between the two ends. Germline V gene sequence: CDR1 SNHLY, CDR2 FYNNEI. CDR3 length equals 14 residues. This CDR3 reads CASSEVGQSQPQHF. In DNA form, the CDR3 reads TGTGCCAGCAGTGAGGTCGGACAGTCGCAGCCCCAGCATTTT.

About this clone itself: This sample also contains other DNA sequences that code for the same CDR3. The chain joins TRBV11-2 to TRBJ2-7; no firm D call. CDR1 is SGHAT, CDR2 FQNNGV, per germline. This CDR3 comprises 15 residues. Trimming pared 1 base from V and 0 bases from J, leaving 10 bases between. The chain's CDR3 is CASSLAPGYSYEQYF. The CDR3 bases are TGTGCCAGCAGCTTAGCCCCAGGTTACTCCTACGAGCAGTACTTC.

This clone appeared a few times. The V call is TRBV2, the J call TRBJ2-7; 7 positions match TRBD1. Germline V lookup: CDR1 SNHLY, CDR2 FYNNEI. J gave up 1 base and V 7 bases, and 7 bases lay outside the gene matches. This CDR3 has 14 residues. This CDR3 is CASTGQTQSYEQYF. CDR3 DNA sequence: TGTGCCAGCACGGGACAGACTCAATCCTACGAGCAGTACTTC.